This T cell receptor (beta chain) originates from a study of blood T cell repertoires in COVID-19. Study at large: Both acute and convalescent COVID-19 samples were obtained from the United States, Italy and Spain. T cells, B-cell-depleted T cells, or PBMCs provided the cDNA or gDNA that served as material.

Measured with immunoSEQ multiplex PCR; TCRdb has only the in-frame clones, and not every one. The sample consists of about 170,000 clones, 77% of them appearing once. Per germline, CDR1 LNHDA and CDR2 SQIVND (reference sequence). The CDR3 sequence is 17 residues long. Germline trimming cut 4 bases from V and 0 bases from J; bases unmatched to any gene: 6. The specimen was peripheral blood. V is TRBV19 and J is TRBJ2-1; TRBD2 agrees at 10 bases. The sequence came from a man aged 70-80 years with acute or convalescent COVID-19. The CDR3 DNA sequence: TGTGCCAGTAGTAGACAACTAGCGGGGAGCTCCTACAATGAGCAGTTCTTC. It is translated as CASSRQLAGSSYNEQFF.